This TCR beta chain appears in the sequencing data of a study of T cell responses to AZD1222 COVID-19 vaccine (dated by TCRdb to the early 2020s). For the study in its entirety: TCR sequencing covered fewer than 250 trial participants: 200 to 220 given two doses of AZD1222 and approximately 26 given two doses of MenACWY control vaccine. Trial participants were enrolled by age into 18-55, 56-69 and 70-plus year subgroups, with about 150, 27 and 61 TCR-sequenced participants respectively. Overall study outcomes, separate from this receptor: CD4 TCRs associated with the vaccine covered the entire spike protein, and the dominant responses were in regions 160-218 and 743-854. Nearly half of unique spike-specific TCRs reportedly recognized epitopes outside regions mutated in the B.1.351 and B.1.1.7 variants. The 56-69-year group was small, and its depth increase did not reach significance, likely because of low power. Participants were mostly white British and included more females than males, and it was suggested by the authors that clonal diversity may have been underestimated. Spike-specific TCR breadth and depth rose significantly after two AZD1222 doses compared with day 0 and with MenACWY recipients. Because no samples from the day 14 peak response were available, repertoires could be characterized only after the peak T cell response. Conclusions about previously exposed vaccinees are limited because only five to seven AZD1222 recipients were SARS-CoV-2 seropositive at baseline.

Including cysteine and phenylalanine, the CDR3 has 13 amino acids. CDR3 DNA is the only sequence kept; it has 39 bases, read in frame from the first base. The germline V gene encodes CDR1 MGHRA and CDR2 YSYEKL. V is reduced by 5 bases and J by 4 bases, leaving a spacing of 8 bases between them. As regards this clone: Its antigen is still unknown. One base away there is no much larger clone; base qualities are not given.

In light of the paper, this sample's time point label describes: about 28 days (+/-7) after the second vaccine dose. This specimen's treatment or condition label, interpreted: meningococcal conjugate vaccine given as trial control. Vaccinee samples were obtained from the UK trials COV001 and COV002, which included a single-blind randomized controlled phase 2/3 trial of AZD1222 (ChAdOx1 nCoV-19) in healthy adults. For TCRbeta chain sequencing, PBMC samples from trial participants were taken at day 0 and at day 28 after the second dose. The CDR3 regions of human TCRbeta chains were subjected to immunosequencing. On the authors' methods: TCRs in the repertoires were matched against a reference library of SARS-CoV-2-specific TCRs that had been generated with the MIRA antigen-specificity platform. Breadth was defined as the fraction of unique TCRs that were SARS-CoV-2-associated. Depth was defined as the fraction of total T cells that were SARS-CoV-2-associated. Each spike-specific TCR was assigned to its reactive spike region and to a CD4 or CD8 class using the MIRA data. Log10-transformed breadth and depth values were compared by one-way ANOVA with Sidak's multiple comparisons tests. Held by TCRdb, this immuneACCESS table contains in-frame sequences only and omits some clones. Under half of the omission traces to an unresolved V gene where checked; the cause of the rest is unknown. V, J and clone size reflect that table, while D and trimming were determined from the DNA. The sample includes some 170,000 clones, with roughly 93% observed a single time. Of the sample, under 1.1% falls within the top ten clones.

This chain is built from TRBV4-1 and TRBJ2-2; a weak D assignment points to TRBD2 (5 bases agree). The source material was peripheral blood, sampled 28 days after the second dose of the MenACWY control vaccine. The sequence came from an adult who received the MenACWY meningococcal vaccine as a control. The DNA is TGCGCCAGCAGCTCCGGGATCACCGGGGAGCTGTTTTTT. Its coded protein is CASSSGITGELFF.